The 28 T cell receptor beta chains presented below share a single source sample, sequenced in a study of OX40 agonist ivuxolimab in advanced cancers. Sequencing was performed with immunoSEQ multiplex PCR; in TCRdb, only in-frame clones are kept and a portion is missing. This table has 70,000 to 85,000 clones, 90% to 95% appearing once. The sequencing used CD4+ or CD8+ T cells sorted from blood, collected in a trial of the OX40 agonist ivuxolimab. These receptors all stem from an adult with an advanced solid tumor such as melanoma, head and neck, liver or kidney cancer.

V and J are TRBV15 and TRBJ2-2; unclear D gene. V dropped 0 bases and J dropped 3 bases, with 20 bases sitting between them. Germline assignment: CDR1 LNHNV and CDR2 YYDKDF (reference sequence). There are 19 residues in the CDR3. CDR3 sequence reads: CATSRDHSLDRDYTGELFF. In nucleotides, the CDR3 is TGTGCCACCAGCAGAGATCATTCCCTAGACCGCGATTACACCGGGGAGCTGTTTTTT.

The CDR3 spells CASSKTPAGGYGYTF. The DNA of the CDR3 is TGTGCCAGCAGCAAAACTCCGGCAGGGGGCTATGGCTACACCTTC. This chain uses TRBV11-3 with TRBJ1-2; 7 bases agree with TRBD1. Germline V gene data show CDR1 as SGHNT and CDR2 as YENEEA. The V and J ends lost 5 bases and 4 bases, in that order; junction bases with no gene match: 10. CDR3 length: 15 residues.

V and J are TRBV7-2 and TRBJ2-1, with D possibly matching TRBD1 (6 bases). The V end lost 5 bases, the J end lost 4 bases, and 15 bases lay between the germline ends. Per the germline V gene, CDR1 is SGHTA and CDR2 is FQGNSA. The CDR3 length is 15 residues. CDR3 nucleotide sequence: TGTGCCAGCAGCCGTACAGGGTGGGATTACAATGAGCAGTTCTTC. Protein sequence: CASSRTGWDYNEQFF.

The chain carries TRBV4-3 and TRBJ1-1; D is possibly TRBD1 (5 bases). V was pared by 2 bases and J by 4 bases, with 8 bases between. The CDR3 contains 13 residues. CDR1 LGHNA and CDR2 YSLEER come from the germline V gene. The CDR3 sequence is CASSQPGRTEAFF. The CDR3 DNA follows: TGCGCCAGCAGCCAACCAGGGCGCACTGAAGCTTTCTTT.

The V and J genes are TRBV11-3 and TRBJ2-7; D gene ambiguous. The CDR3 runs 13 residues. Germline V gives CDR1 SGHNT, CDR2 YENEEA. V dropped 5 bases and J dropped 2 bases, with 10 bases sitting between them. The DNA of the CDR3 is TGTGCCAGCAGCGACTTACCCACCTACGAGCAGTACTTC. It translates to CASSDLPTYEQYF.

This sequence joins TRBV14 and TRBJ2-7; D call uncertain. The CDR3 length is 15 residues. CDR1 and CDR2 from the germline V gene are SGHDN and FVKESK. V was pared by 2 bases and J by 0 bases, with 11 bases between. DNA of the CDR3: TGTGCCAGCAGCCAACAGGTGGTACTCTCCTACGAGCAGTACTTC. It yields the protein CASSQQVVLSYEQYF. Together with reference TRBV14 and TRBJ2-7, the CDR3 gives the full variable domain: EAGVTQFPSHSVIEKGQTVTLRCDPISGHDNLYWYRRVMGKEIKFLLHFVKESKQDESGMPNNRFLAERTGGTYSTLKVQPAELEDSGVYFCASSQQVVLSYEQYFGPGTRLTVT.

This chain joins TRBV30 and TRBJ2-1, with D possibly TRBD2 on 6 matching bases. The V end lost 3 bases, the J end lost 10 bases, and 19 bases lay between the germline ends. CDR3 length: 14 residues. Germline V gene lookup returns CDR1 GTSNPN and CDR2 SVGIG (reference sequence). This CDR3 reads CAWSTENSGAEQFF. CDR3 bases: TGTGCCTGGAGCACTGAGAATAGCGGAGCCGAGCAGTTCTTC. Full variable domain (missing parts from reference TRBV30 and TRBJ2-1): SQTIHQWPATLVQPVGSPLSLECTVEGTSNPNLYWYRQAAGRGLQLLFYSVGIGQISSEVPQNLSASRPQDRQFILSSKKLLLSDSGFYLCAWSTENSGAEQFFGPGTRLTVL.

In nucleotides, the CDR3 is TGTGCCAGCAGCTCGCTGGGACGGAGTAATGAAAAACTGTTTTTT. It specifies CASSSLGRSNEKLFF. The chain joins TRBV7-9 to TRBJ1-4; possible D gene TRBD1, 5 bases. In germline, CDR1 is SEHNR, CDR2 FQNEAQ (reference sequence). V shed 4 bases and J shed 4 bases, with 13 bases lying between them. The CDR3 sequence is 15 residues long. The variable domain in full, completed from reference TRBV7-9 and TRBJ1-4, reads DTGVSQNPRHKITKRGQNVTFRCDPISEHNRLYWYRQTLGQGPEFLTYFQNEAQLEKSRLLSDRFSAERPKGSFSTLEIQRTEQGDSAMYLCASSSLGRSNEKLFFGSGTQLSVL.

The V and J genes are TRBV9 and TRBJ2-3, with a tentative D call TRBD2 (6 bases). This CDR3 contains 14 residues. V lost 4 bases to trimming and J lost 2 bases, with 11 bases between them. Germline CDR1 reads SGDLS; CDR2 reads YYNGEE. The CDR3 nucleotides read TGTGCCAGCAGCTCCGGGAGATCCACAGATACGCAGTATTTT. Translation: CASSSGRSTDTQYF.

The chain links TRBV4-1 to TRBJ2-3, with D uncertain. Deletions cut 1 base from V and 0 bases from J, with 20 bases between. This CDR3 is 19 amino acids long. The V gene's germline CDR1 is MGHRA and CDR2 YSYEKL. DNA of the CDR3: TGCGCCAGCAGCCAAGTCGGCAGTTTGGGCGTTTCTAGCACAGATACGCAGTATTTT. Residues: CASSQVGSLGVSSTDTQYF.

CDR3 in amino acids: CAWEPGQKNIQYF. In DNA, the CDR3 is TGTGCCTGGGAACCGGGACAAAAAAACATTCAGTACTTC. The gene calls are TRBV30 and TRBJ2-4; D is possibly TRBD1 (6 bases). V was trimmed by 5 bases and J by 4 bases, leaving 12 bases between them. The germline V gene has CDR1 GTSNPN and CDR2 SVGIG (reference sequence). The CDR3 runs 13 residues. Based on the CDR3 plus reference TRBV30 and TRBJ2-4, the full variable domain is SQTIHQWPATLVQPVGSPLSLECTVEGTSNPNLYWYRQAAGRGLQLLFYSVGIGQISSEVPQNLSASRPQDRQFILSSKKLLLSDSGFYLCAWEPGQKNIQYFGAGTRLSVL.

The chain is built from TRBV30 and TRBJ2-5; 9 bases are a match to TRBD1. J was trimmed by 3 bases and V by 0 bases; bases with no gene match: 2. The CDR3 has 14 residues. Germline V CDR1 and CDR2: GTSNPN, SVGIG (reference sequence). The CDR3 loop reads CAWSVWTGEETQYF. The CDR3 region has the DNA TGTGCCTGGAGTGTTTGGACAGGGGAAGAGACCCAGTACTTC.

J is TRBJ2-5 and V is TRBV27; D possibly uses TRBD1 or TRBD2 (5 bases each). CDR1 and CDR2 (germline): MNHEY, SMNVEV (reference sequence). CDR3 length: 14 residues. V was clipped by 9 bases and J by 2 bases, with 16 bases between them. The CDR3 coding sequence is TGTGCCAGTGCCCCCGGGACGATACAAGAGACCCAGTACTTC. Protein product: CASAPGTIQETQYF.

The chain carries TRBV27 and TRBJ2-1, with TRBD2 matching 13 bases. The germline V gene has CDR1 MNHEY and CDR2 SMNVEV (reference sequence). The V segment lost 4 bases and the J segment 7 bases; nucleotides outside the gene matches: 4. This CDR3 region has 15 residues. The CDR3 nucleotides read TGTGCCAGCAGTTGGGGGACTAGCGGGAAAAATGAGCAGTTCTTC. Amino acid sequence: CASSWGTSGKNEQFF.

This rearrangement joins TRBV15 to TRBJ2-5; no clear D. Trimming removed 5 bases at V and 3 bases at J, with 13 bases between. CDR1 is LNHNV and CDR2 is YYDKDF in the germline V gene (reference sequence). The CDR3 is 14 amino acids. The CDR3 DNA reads TGTGCCACCAGCGACTGGGGAACCAAAGAGACCCAGTACTTC. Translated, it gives CATSDWGTKETQYF.

The CDR3, as DNA: TGTGCCAGCAGTCCAGGGATGACAGGGGGCCCGAACTATGGCTACACCTTC. It codes for CASSPGMTGGPNYGYTF. The chain links TRBV9 to TRBJ1-2; 10 positions agree with TRBD1. This CDR3 contains 17 residues. V trimming: 5 bases; J trimming: 2 bases; junction bases outside the gene matches: 12. CDR1 and CDR2 (germline): SGDLS, YYNGEE.

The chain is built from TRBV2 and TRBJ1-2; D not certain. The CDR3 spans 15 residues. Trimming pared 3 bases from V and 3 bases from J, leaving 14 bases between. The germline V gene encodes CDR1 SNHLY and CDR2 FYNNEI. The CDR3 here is CASSDAGPDDYGYTF. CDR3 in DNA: TGTGCCAGCAGTGACGCTGGGCCAGATGACTATGGCTACACCTTC.

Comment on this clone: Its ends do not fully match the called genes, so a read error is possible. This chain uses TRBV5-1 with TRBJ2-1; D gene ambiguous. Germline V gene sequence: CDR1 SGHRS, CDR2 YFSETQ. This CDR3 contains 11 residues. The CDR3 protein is CASSLAGPWIF. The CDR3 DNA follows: TGCGCCAGCAGCTTGGCCGGACCGTGGATCTTC.

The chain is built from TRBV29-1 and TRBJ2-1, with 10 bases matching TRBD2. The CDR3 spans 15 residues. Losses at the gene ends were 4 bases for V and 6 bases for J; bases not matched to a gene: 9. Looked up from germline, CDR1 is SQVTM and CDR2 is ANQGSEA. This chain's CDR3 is CSVVYSGRAFNEQFF. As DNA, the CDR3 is TGCAGCGTTGTGTACAGCGGGAGGGCCTTCAATGAGCAGTTCTTC.

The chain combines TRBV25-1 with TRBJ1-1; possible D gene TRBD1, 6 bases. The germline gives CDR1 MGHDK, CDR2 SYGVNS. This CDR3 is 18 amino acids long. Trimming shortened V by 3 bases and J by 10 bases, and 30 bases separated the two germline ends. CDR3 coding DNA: TGTGCCAGCAGTGAGGGGGGATTGGTGTTGGGACAACCAAAGGGAGCTTTCTTT. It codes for CASSEGGLVLGQPKGAFF.

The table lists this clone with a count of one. Here the CDR3 DNA reads TGTGCCAGCAGCCCAGGGGTCATGAACACTGAAGCTTTCTTT. It is translated as CASSPGVMNTEAFF. This chain joins TRBV6-6 and TRBJ1-1; a weak D match, TRBD1 (6 bases). The CDR3 length is 14 residues. Germline values: CDR1 MNHNY, CDR2 SVGAGI (reference sequence). V lost 6 bases, J lost 0 bases, and 11 bases lay in between.

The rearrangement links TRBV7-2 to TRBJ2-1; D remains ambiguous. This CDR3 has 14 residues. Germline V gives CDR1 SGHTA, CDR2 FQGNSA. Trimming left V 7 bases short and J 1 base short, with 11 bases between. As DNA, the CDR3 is TGTGCCAGCATTTCCTCTCCGTCCTACAATGAGCAGTTCTTC. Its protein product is CASISSPSYNEQFF.

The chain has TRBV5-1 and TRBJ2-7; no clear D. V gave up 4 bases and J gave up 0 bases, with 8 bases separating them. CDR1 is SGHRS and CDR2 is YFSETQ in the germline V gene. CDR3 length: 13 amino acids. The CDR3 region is CASSLDISYEQYF. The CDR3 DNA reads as TGCGCCAGCAGCCTAGACATCTCCTACGAGCAGTACTTC.

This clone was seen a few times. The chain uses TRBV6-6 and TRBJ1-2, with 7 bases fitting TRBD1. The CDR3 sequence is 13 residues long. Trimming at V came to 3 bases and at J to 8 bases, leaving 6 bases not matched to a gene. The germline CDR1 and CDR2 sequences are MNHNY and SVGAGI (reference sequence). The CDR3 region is CASSYSGGDGYTF. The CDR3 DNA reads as TGTGCCAGCAGTTATTCAGGGGGTGACGGCTACACCTTC.

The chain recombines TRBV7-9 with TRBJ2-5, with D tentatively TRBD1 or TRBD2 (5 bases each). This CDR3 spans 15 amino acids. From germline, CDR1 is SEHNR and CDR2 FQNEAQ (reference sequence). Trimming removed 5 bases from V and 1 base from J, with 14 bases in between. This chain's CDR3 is CASSPAARVQETQYF. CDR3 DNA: TGTGCCAGCAGCCCAGCGGCCAGGGTCCAAGAGACCCAGTACTTC. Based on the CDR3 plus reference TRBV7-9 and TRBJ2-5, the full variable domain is DTGVSQNPRHKITKRGQNVTFRCDPISEHNRLYWYRQTLGQGPEFLTYFQNEAQLEKSRLLSDRFSAERPKGSFSTLEIQRTEQGDSAMYLCASSPAARVQETQYFGPGTRLLVL.

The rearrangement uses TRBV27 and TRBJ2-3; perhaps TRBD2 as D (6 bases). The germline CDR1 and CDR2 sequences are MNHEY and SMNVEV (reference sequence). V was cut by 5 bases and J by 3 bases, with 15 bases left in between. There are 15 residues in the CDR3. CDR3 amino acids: CASSRPRLGTDTQYF. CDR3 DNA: TGTGCCAGCAGTAGGCCAAGACTAGGGACAGATACGCAGTATTTT.

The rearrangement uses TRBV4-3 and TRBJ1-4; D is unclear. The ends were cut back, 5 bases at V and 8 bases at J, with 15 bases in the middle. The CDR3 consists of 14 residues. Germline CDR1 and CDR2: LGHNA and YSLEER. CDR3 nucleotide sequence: TGCGCCAGCAGCTCCCGGGGAGAGTTAGAAAAACTGTTTTTT. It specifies CASSSRGELEKLFF.

CDR3 region: CASSARTTSYNEQFF. The CDR3, as DNA: TGTGCCAGCAGTGCCCGGACTACCTCCTACAATGAGCAGTTCTTC. The chain links TRBV27 to TRBJ2-1, with a possible D match to TRBD2 (6 bases). The length of the CDR3 is 15 residues. CDR1 and CDR2 from the germline V gene are MNHEY and SMNVEV (reference sequence). The V and J ends lost 5 bases and 0 bases respectively, with 11 bases between them.